The clone carrying this T cell receptor beta chain has just a few counts. Its target is unknown. The CDR3 is made up of 16 amino acids. Trimming left V 1 base short and J 7 bases short, with 20 bases between. Germline CDR1 is SNHLY and CDR2 is FYNNEI. CD45RO/CCR7/CD25/CD127/CD95/CD27 sorting isolated CD4+ naive, central memory, regulatory and stem cell-like memory cells. The sample is drawn from a study of beta chain features in type 1 diabetes. Study observations and caveats: The naive, central memory and Treg TCRB repertoires showed an apparent similarity that was greater among patients than among healthy donors. Moderate yet significant TCRB CDR3 shortening was seen in Type 1 diabetes patients in all four CD4+ subsets.

The isolated RNA, all of it, was reverse transcribed, so expressed TCRB transcripts were what got sequenced. Clones were sequenced by immunoSEQ multiplex PCR, and TCRdb holds only the in-frame ones, with some missing. The top ten clones hold approximately 1% of a sample with about 340,000 clones, 9.3% of them seen once. This clonotype originated in a man aged 25 to 45 with type 1 diabetes. The V and J genes are TRBV2 and TRBJ2-7, with D perhaps matching TRBD1 (5 bases). Sequencing was done on a sample of central memory CD4+ T cells from blood. The CDR3 DNA is TGTGCCAGCAGTGAAGAGGGGCGGAGTTCTTTCGGGGAGCAGTACTTC. This codes for CASSEEGRSSFGEQYF.